This passage covers 11 T cell receptor beta chains from one sample sequenced in a study of response to subunit inactivated influenza vaccine. Via MiXCR, TCRdb re-called the RT-PCR reads, giving one row per CDR3 protein. The table lists hundreds of thousands of distinct CDR3 sequences, 16% of them singletons, with 3% in the top ten. The source was CD4+ T cells sorted from PBMCs, collected less than 30 months after vaccination. These receptors originate from a man aged 50-75 years who received an inactivated influenza vaccine.

The rearrangement joins TRBV3-1 to TRBJ2-7; D is possibly TRBD1 (6 bases). V gave up 0 bases and J gave up 7 bases, with 19 bases separating them. Germline CDR1 and CDR2: LGHDT and YNNKEL (reference sequence). The CDR3 has 16 residues. CDR3 in amino acids: CASSQEGQFQRREQYF. CDR3 sequence (DNA): TGTGCCAGCAGCCAAGAAGGACAGTTTCAGCGTAGGGAGCAGTACTTC.

This clonotype appeared a few times. The chain recombines TRBV7-9 with TRBJ2-5, with 10 bases fitting TRBD2. V lost 4 bases and J lost 5; bases outside the gene matches: 10. The CDR3 is 16 amino acids. Per germline, CDR1 SEHNR and CDR2 FQNEAQ (reference sequence). The CDR3 DNA sequence: TGTGCCAGCAGCTCACCTAGCGGGGGAAGTCTCGAGACCCAGTACTTC. Its protein product is CASSSPSGGSLETQYF. Full variable domain (missing parts from reference TRBV7-9 and TRBJ2-5): DTGVSQNPRHKITKRGQNVTFRCDPISEHNRLYWYRQTLGQGPEFLTYFQNEAQLEKSRLLSDRFSAERPKGSFSTLEIQRTEQGDSAMYLCASSSPSGGSLETQYFGPGTRLLVL.

In regard to this clonotype: Since a much larger clone is just one base distant, this may be a read error. The chain recombines TRBV3-1 with TRBJ1-3; no firm D call. CDR3 size: 14 residues. CDR1 is LGHDT and CDR2 is YNNKEL in the germline V gene (reference sequence). The CDR3 loop is CASSQAASGDTIYF. CDR3 DNA: TGTGCCAGCAGCCAAGCGGCCTCTGGAGACACCATATATTTT.

A few counts support this clonotype. The genes are TRBV5-1 and TRBJ1-1; 8 bases align to TRBD1. J was trimmed by 0 bases and V by 4 bases; bases with no gene match: 5. The germline gives CDR1 SGHRS, CDR2 YFSETQ. The CDR3 length is 15 residues. Written as DNA, the CDR3 is TGCGCCAGCAGCGGCACAGGGGGGATGAACACTGAAGCTTTCTTT. Translated, it gives CASSGTGGMNTEAFF.

The CDR3 DNA sequence: TGTGCCAGCTCACCACTTTCCAGGGGAAACATTCAGTACTTC. The encoded protein is CASSPLSRGNIQYF. The chain combines TRBV18 with TRBJ2-4; D is perhaps TRBD1 (6 bases). V was cut by 1 base and J by 6 bases, with 10 bases left in between. The CDR3 runs to 14 residues. Per the germline V gene, CDR1 is KGHSH and CDR2 is LQKENI.

In this sample, this clonotype turned up a few times. J is TRBJ2-2 and V is TRBV28; D is possibly TRBD1 (6 bases). This CDR3 has 15 residues. In germline, CDR1 is MDHEN, CDR2 SYDVKM. Trimming removed 6 bases at V and 4 bases at J, with 15 bases between. CDR3 sequence (DNA): TGTGCCAGCAGCACAGGGAAGGTTATCACCGGGGAGCTGTTTTTT. Protein sequence: CASSTGKVITGELFF.

The rearrangement uses TRBV7-3 and TRBJ2-1; D is possibly TRBD1 (5 bases). The V end lost 1 base, the J end lost 9 bases, and 10 bases lay between the germline ends. Germline CDR1 and CDR2: SGHTA and FQGTGA. The length of the CDR3 is 13 residues. The CDR3 reads CASSLIGAGEQFF. CDR3 DNA sequence: TGTGCCAGCAGCTTAATTGGGGCCGGTGAGCAGTTCTTC.

The table lists this clonotype with a few counts. The J gene is TRBJ2-3, the V gene TRBV15; no clear D. The germline V and J ends were trimmed by 6 bases and 4 bases, with 11 bases remaining between them. The CDR3 has 13 residues. Germline V CDR1 and CDR2: LNHNV, YYDKDF (reference sequence). CDR3 sequence: CATRSQYADTQYF. The CDR3 nucleotides read TGTGCCACCAGGTCACAGTACGCAGATACGCAGTATTTT.

CDR3 residues: CASTEDGTGFEKLFF. The CDR3 nucleotides read TGTGCCAGCACCGAGGACGGGACAGGGTTTGAAAAACTGTTTTTT. The rearrangement joins TRBV12-3 or TRBV12-4 to TRBJ1-4, with 9 bases identical to TRBD1. The CDR3 length is 15 residues. The V and J ends lost 7 bases and 7 bases, in that order; junction bases with no gene match: 10.

This chain connects TRBV20-1 to TRBJ2-3; 9 nucleotides line up with TRBD1. Germline V gives CDR1 DFQATT, CDR2 SNEGSKA (reference sequence). With V trimmed by 3 bases and J by 4 bases, 5 bases remained unmatched. This CDR3 is 14 amino acids long. The CDR3 coding sequence is TGCAGTGCTAGGGGACAGGGTAGCGCAGATACGCAGTATTTT. Its translation: CSARGQGSADTQYF.

CDR3 sequence: CASSPRSTSTDTQYF. The CDR3 nucleotides read TGTGCCAGCAGTCCCCGAAGTACTAGCACAGATACGCAGTATTTT. This chain uses TRBV12-3 or TRBV12-4 with TRBJ2-3; no definite D call. This CDR3 spans 15 amino acids. V lost 5 bases and J lost 0, with 12 bases in between.